This T cell receptor beta chain was identified during a study of T-cell memory formation after mild COVID-19. The wider study: TCR clusters showed largely donor specificity. Study findings and constraints: Clones that got smaller from day 15 to 85 had even CD4/CD8, while clones growing later tipped toward CD4+. The CD4+ clones that contracted clustered mainly within CM and EM, and the CD8+ clones concentrated in EMRA.

5'RACE primed at constant segments yielded TCR alpha and TCR beta cDNA libraries bearing sample barcodes and UMIs. TCRdb analysed the 5' RACE reads with MiXCR anew, one entry per CDR3 protein. Of under 600,000 distinct CDR3 sequences in the sample, about 20% are singletons; the top ten hold 7% to 9%. On this clonotype itself: Its specificity is not known.

The sample was PBMCs or a T cell subset sorted from them (not recorded which). The sequence came from an adult woman who had mild COVID-19 (a few samples of this study predate the infection). Cell type and time point are not known.

CDR3 bases: TGTGCCAGCTCCCCTAGCTCAGCCTGGTGGGGAGATACGCAGTATTTT. This encodes CASSPSSAWWGDTQYF. The chain combines TRBV28 with TRBJ2-3; possibly TRBD2 for D (5 bases). V shed 8 bases and J shed 5 bases, with 23 bases lying between them. The CDR3 loop spans 16 amino acids. CDR1 and CDR2 (germline): MDHEN, SYDVKM.